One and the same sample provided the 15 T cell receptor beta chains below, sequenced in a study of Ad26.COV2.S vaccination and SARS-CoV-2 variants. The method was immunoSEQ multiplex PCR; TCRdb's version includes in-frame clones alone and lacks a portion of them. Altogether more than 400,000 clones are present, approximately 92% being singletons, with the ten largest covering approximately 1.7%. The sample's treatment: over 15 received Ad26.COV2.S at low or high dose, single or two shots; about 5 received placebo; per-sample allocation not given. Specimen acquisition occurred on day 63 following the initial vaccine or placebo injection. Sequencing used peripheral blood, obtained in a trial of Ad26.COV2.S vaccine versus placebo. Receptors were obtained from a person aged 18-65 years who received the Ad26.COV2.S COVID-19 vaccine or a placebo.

The CDR3 sequence: CASSPYSGTDGYTF. The DNA of the CDR3 is TGTGCCAGCTCACCCTATTCCGGGACAGACGGCTACACCTTC. V usage is TRBV18 and J usage is TRBJ1-2; 7 bases match TRBD1. There are 14 residues in the CDR3. J gave up 8 bases and V 3 bases, and 9 bases lay outside the gene matches. Germline lookup yields CDR1 KGHSH and CDR2 LQKENI.

DNA for the CDR3: TGTGCCAGCAGCCCCAAGGGGGCCTATAATTCACCCCTCCACTTT. It is translated as CASSPKGAYNSPLHF. The rearrangement uses TRBV7-2 and TRBJ1-6, with D possibly being TRBD1 (6 bases). The CDR3 is made up of 15 amino acids. The V end was cut by 5 bases, the J end by 2 bases, with 10 bases between. CDR1 SGHTA and CDR2 FQGNSA come from the germline V gene. Complete variable domain (other parts from reference TRBV7-2 and TRBJ1-6): GAGVSQSPSNKVTEKGKDVELRCDPISGHTALYWYRQSLGQGLEFLIYFQGNSAPDKSGLPSDRFSAERTGGSVSTLTIQRTQQEDSAVYLCASSPKGAYNSPLHFGNGTRLTVT.

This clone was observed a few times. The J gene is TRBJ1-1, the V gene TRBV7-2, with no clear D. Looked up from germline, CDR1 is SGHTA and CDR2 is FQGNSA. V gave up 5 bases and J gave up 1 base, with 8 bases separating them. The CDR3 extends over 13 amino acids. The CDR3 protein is CASSRQENTEAFF. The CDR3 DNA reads TGTGCCAGCAGCCGTCAAGAGAACACTGAAGCTTTCTTT.

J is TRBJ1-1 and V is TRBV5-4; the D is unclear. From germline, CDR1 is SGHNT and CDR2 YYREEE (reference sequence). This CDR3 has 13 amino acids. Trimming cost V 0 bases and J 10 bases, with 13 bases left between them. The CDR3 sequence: CASSLADRPSAFF. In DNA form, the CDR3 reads TGTGCCAGCAGCTTGGCAGATCGCCCCTCAGCTTTCTTT. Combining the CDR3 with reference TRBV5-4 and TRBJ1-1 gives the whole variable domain ETGVTQSPTHLIKTRGQQVTLRCSSQSGHNTVSWYQQALGQGPQFIFQYYREEENGRGNFPPRFSGLQFPNYSSELNVNALELDDSALYLCASSLADRPSAFFGQGTRLTVV.

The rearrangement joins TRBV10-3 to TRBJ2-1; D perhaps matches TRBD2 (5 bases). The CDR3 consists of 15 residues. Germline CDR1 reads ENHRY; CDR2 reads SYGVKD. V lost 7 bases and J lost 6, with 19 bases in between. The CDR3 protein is CAITLSGSPVNEQFF. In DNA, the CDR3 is TGTGCCATCACCCTTAGTGGGAGTCCCGTCAATGAGCAGTTCTTC.

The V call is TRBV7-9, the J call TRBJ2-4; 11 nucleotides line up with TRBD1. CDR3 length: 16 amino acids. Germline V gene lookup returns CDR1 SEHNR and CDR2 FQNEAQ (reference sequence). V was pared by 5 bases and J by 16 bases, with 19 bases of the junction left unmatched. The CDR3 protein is CASSNRDRGLGEPQYF. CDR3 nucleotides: TGTGCCAGCAGCAACCGGGACAGGGGGTTAGGTGAGCCTCAATACTTC.

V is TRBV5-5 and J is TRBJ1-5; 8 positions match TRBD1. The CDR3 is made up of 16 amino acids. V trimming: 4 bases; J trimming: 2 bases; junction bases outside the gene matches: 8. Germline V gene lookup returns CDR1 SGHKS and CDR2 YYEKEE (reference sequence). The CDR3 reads CASSVRQGTGNQPQHF. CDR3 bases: TGTGCCAGCAGCGTAAGACAGGGGACCGGCAATCAGCCCCAGCATTTT.

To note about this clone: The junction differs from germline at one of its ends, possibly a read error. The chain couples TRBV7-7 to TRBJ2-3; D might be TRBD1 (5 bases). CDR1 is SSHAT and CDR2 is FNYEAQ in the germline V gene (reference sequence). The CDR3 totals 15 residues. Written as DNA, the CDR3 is TGTGCTAGCAGCTTACAGCAGGGTGGAACAGATACGCAGTATTTT. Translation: CASSLQQGGTDTQYF.

The CDR3 loop reads CASSPDINYGYTF. The CDR3 DNA is TGTGCCAGCAGCCCCGACATTAACTATGGCTACACCTTC. This chain uses TRBV6-2 or TRBV6-3 with TRBJ1-2; D unclear. Germline V CDR1 and CDR2: MNHEY, SVGEGT. This CDR3 region has 13 residues. Trimming pared 6 bases from V and 1 base from J, leaving 9 bases between.

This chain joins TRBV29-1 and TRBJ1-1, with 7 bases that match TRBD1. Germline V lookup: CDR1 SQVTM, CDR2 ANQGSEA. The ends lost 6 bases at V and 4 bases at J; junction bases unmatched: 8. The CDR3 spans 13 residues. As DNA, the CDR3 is TGCAGCGTCGGGACAGTTCGTAGCACTGAAGCTTTCTTT. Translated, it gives CSVGTVRSTEAFF. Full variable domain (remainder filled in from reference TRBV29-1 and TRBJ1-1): SAVISQKPSRDICQRGTSLTIQCQVDSQVTMMFWYRQQPGQSLTLIATANQGSEATYESGFVIDKFPISRPNLTFSTLTVSNMSPEDSSIYLCSVGTVRSTEAFFGQGTRLTVV.

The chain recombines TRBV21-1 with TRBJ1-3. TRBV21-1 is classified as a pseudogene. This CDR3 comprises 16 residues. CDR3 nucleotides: TGTGCCAGCAGCAAAGATTGGGAGACCGCTGGAAACACCATATATTTT. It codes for CASSKDWETAGNTIYF.

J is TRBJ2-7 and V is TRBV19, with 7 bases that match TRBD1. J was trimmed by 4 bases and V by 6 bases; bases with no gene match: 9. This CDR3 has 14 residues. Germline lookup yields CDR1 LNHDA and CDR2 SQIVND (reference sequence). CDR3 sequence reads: CASRVFEGAYEQYF. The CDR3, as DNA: TGTGCCAGTAGAGTCTTCGAGGGGGCGTACGAGCAGTACTTC. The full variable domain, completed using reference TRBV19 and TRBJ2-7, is DGGITQSPKYLFRKEGQNVTLSCEQNLNHDAMYWYRQDPGQGLRLIYYSQIVNDFQKGDIAEGYSVSREKKESFPLTVTSAQKNPTAFYLCASRVFEGAYEQYFGPGTRLTVT.

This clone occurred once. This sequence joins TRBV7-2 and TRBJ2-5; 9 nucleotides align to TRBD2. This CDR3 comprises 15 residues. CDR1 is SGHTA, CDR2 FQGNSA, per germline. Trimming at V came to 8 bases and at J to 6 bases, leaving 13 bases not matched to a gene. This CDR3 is CASAGAGGPLQTQYF. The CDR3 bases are TGTGCCAGCGCTGGGGCGGGGGGGCCTCTCCAGACCCAGTACTTC.

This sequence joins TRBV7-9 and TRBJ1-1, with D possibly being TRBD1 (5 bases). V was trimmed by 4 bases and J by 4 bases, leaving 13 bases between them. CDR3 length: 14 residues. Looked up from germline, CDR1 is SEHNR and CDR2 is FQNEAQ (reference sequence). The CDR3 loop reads CASSSWGEGTEAFF. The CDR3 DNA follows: TGTGCCAGCAGCTCGTGGGGGGAAGGCACTGAAGCTTTCTTT.

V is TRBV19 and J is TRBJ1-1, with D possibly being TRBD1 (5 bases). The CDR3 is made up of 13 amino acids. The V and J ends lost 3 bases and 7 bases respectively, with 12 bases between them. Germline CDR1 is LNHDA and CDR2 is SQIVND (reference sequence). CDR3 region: CASSISEGDEAFF. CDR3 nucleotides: TGTGCCAGTAGTATTTCGGAAGGGGATGAAGCTTTCTTT. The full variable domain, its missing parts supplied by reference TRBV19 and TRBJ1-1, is DGGITQSPKYLFRKEGQNVTLSCEQNLNHDAMYWYRQDPGQGLRLIYYSQIVNDFQKGDIAEGYSVSREKKESFPLTVTSAQKNPTAFYLCASSISEGDEAFFGQGTRLTVV.